A single sample is the source of the 14 T cell receptor beta chains below, sequenced in a study of blood T cell repertoires in COVID-19 (dated by TCRdb to the early 2020s). To prepare the library, the immunoSEQ multiplex PCR assay was applied. The immuneACCESS repertoire file appears here via TCRdb, limited to in-frame rearrangements. These files lack a portion of the clones; in checked studies, under half of the deficit traces to unresolved V genes, and the cause of the others is not known. The sample includes over 110,000 clones, with about 87% observed a single time. 1.5% to 2% of the sample lies in the top ten. Sequencing used peripheral blood. All receptors derive from a woman aged 45-65 years with acute or convalescent COVID-19.

The J gene is TRBJ2-3, the V gene TRBV7-9; possible D gene TRBD2, 5 bases. V lost 5 bases and J lost 1, with 19 bases in between. Germline V CDR1 and CDR2: SEHNR, FQNEAQ (reference sequence). The CDR3 covers 17 residues. DNA of the CDR3: TGTGCCAGCAGCAATACGAGGTTTGAGGGCGGCACAGATACGCAGTATTTT. Translated, it gives CASSNTRFEGGTDTQYF. Supplemented by reference TRBV7-9 and TRBJ2-3, the full variable domain reads DTGVSQNPRHKITKRGQNVTFRCDPISEHNRLYWYRQTLGQGPEFLTYFQNEAQLEKSRLLSDRFSAERPKGSFSTLEIQRTEQGDSAMYLCASSNTRFEGGTDTQYFGPGTRLTVL.

This rearrangement joins TRBV7-6 to TRBJ2-2; TRBD2 matches 9 bases. CDR1 is SGHVS and CDR2 is FNYEAQ in the germline V gene. The CDR3 extends over 17 amino acids. Germline trimming cut 3 bases from V and 4 bases from J; bases unmatched to any gene: 9. Here the CDR3 DNA reads TGTGCCAGCAGCTTTAGGACCAGCGGGGGGACCACCGGGGAGCTGTTTTTT. Translating it yields CASSFRTSGGTTGELFF.

In nucleotides, the CDR3 is TGTGCCACCAGTGATCCGGGACAGTCGAGAGGGACCCAGTACTTC. Amino acid sequence: CATSDPGQSRGTQYF. The chain employs TRBV24-1 and TRBJ2-5; 7 nucleotides match TRBD1. V was pared by 3 bases and J by 7 bases, with 10 bases of the junction left unmatched. The CDR3 is 15 residues long. CDR1 and CDR2 (germline): KGHDR, SFDVKD.

The chain combines TRBV18 with TRBJ2-3; 9 positions match TRBD1. J gave up 3 bases and V 5 bases, and 12 bases lay outside the gene matches. Per germline, CDR1 KGHSH and CDR2 LQKENI. This CDR3 contains 17 residues. The CDR3 loop is CASSTSFETGGTDTQYF. In DNA, the CDR3 is TGTGCCAGCTCAACCTCCTTCGAGACAGGGGGGACAGATACGCAGTATTTT.

This clone was detected a few times. CDR3 residues: CASSQFSGQGFFYEQYF. Written as DNA, the CDR3 is TGTGCCAGCAGCCAATTCTCGGGACAGGGATTTTTCTACGAGCAGTACTTC. V gene TRBV16 combines with J gene TRBJ2-7; 9 positions agree with TRBD1. Germline CDR1 KGHSY, CDR2 FQNENV. Trimming took 1 base from V and 3 from J; bases not matched to a gene: 10. The CDR3 length is 17 residues. Full variable domain (remainder filled in from reference TRBV16 and TRBJ2-7): GEEVAQTPKHLVRGEGQKAKLYCAPIKGHSYVFWYQQVLKNEFKFLISFQNENVFDETGMPKERFSAKCLPNSPCSLEIQATKLEDSAVYFCASSQFSGQGFFYEQYFGPGTRLTVT.

The chain couples TRBV6-5 to TRBJ2-5; 12 bases fit TRBD2. The CDR3 consists of 15 residues. CDR1 is MNHEY and CDR2 is SVGAGI in the germline V gene. V shed 5 bases, J shed 2 bases, and the junction held 3 bases outside the gene matches. This CDR3 reads CASSTSGGPQETQYF. As DNA, the CDR3 is TGTGCCAGCAGTACTAGCGGGGGGCCACAAGAGACCCAGTACTTC.

The rearrangement joins TRBV29-1 to TRBJ1-1, with D unresolved. The CDR3 spans 13 residues. Looked up from germline, CDR1 is SQVTM and CDR2 is ANQGSEA. V dropped 7 bases and J dropped 3 bases, with 15 bases sitting between them. The CDR3 bases are TGCAGCGCCCGAAGGACTGTGGACACTGAAGCTTTCTTT. Its translation is CSARRTVDTEAFF.

The genes are TRBV7-8 and TRBJ2-7; TRBD1 matches 8 bases. The CDR3 extends over 17 amino acids. V gave up 1 base and J gave up 5 bases; unmatched junction bases: 13. CDR1 is SGHVS and CDR2 is FQNEAQ in the germline V gene. DNA for the CDR3: TGTGCCAGCAGCTTAGTGATTTTCGGCAGGGGGCGAAACGAGCAGTACTTC. Translated, it gives CASSLVIFGRGRNEQYF.

The chain carries TRBV18 and TRBJ1-4, with D maybe TRBD1 (6 bases). The CDR3 is 16 residues long. Trimming removed 0 bases from V and 6 bases from J, with 14 bases in between. Germline V gene sequence: CDR1 KGHSH, CDR2 LQKENI. CDR3 bases: TGTGCCAGCTCACCACCTGGCAGGGGCACCTATGAAAAACTGTTTTTT. It yields the protein CASSPPGRGTYEKLFF.

The table lists this clone with a count of one. This chain links TRBV7-9 with TRBJ2-3; 9 positions agree with TRBD2. The CDR3 sequence is 14 residues long. Per the germline V gene, CDR1 is SEHNR and CDR2 is FQNEAQ (reference sequence). The junction had 4 bases not matched to a gene; V was cut back by 5 bases and J by 4 bases. The CDR3 here is CASSPTSGPDTQYF. In nucleotides, the CDR3 is TGTGCCAGCAGCCCGACTAGCGGCCCAGATACGCAGTATTTT.

The V call is TRBV7-9, the J call TRBJ2-1, with D unclear. The V gene lost 5 bases and the J gene lost 0 bases, with 11 bases spanning the gap. Germline V CDR1 and CDR2: SEHNR, FQNEAQ (reference sequence). The CDR3 has 15 amino acids. Here the CDR3 reads CASSRRVPSYNEQFF. The CDR3 nucleotides are TGTGCCAGCAGCAGACGGGTCCCCTCCTACAATGAGCAGTTCTTC.

This chain links TRBV30 with TRBJ2-7; no reliable D call. The CDR3 is 15 amino acids. Trimming pared 0 bases from V and 0 bases from J, leaving 12 bases between. Per germline, CDR1 GTSNPN and CDR2 SVGIG (reference sequence). CDR3 nucleotide sequence: TGTGCCTGGAGTGTACCGGGTACCTCCTCCTACGAGCAGTACTTC. It is translated as CAWSVPGTSSYEQYF. Drawing the rest from reference TRBV30 and TRBJ2-7, the complete variable domain is SQTIHQWPATLVQPVGSPLSLECTVEGTSNPNLYWYRQAAGRGLQLLFYSVGIGQISSEVPQNLSASRPQDRQFILSSKKLLLSDSGFYLCAWSVPGTSSYEQYFGPGTRLTVT.

V is TRBV9 and J is TRBJ1-6; a possible D gene is TRBD1 (5 bases). V lost 4 bases, J lost 7 bases, and 21 bases lay in between. This CDR3 has 17 residues. Germline values: CDR1 SGDLS, CDR2 YYNGEE. CDR3 protein: CASSLTGGASTNSPLHF. CDR3 DNA sequence: TGTGCCAGCAGCTTGACCGGAGGGGCCTCTACCAATTCACCCCTCCACTTT.

Remarks on this clone: Distinct nucleotide sequences in the sample also encode this CDR3. This chain links TRBV12-3 or TRBV12-4 with TRBJ2-1, with D hard to call. Between the trimmed V and J ends, which lost 6 bases and 6 bases, there was a span of 9 bases. The CDR3 runs to 12 residues. The CDR3 bases are TGTGCCAGCAGCCCCACGAGCAATGAGCAGTTCTTC. Protein product: CASSPTSNEQFF.